These T cell receptor beta chains were read from a single sample in a study of blood T cell repertoires in COVID-19. Clones were read by immunoSEQ multiplex PCR, and TCRdb kept only the in-frame ones, dropping some. The sample lists some 49,000 clones, approximately 81% occurring once. Sequenced material: peripheral blood. The origin of the receptors is an elderly woman with COVID-19, enrolled during active disease. Both conserved end residues are part of each CDR3. Each record gives: CDR3 length, clone size, V gene, D gene, J gene, CDR3 DNA, CDR3 protein. A D gene is named only where the DNA matches it firmly. Clone size, where shown, is once, few, many, or a class for clones that have expanded.

>14|.|TRBV2|.|TRBJ2-5
TGTGCCAGCAAAAGCCGCCTCCTCCAAGAGACCCAGTACTTC
CASKSRLLQETQYF
>14|.|TRBV19|TRBD1|TRBJ2-7
TGTGCCAGTAGTGCCGGGACAGGATACTACGAGCAGTACTTC
CASSAGTGYYEQYF
>15|.|TRBV5-1|.|TRBJ2-3
TGCGCCAGCAGCTTGGTGGGGGGACTCACAGATACGCAGTATTTT
CASSLVGGLTDTQYF
>11|.|TRBV19|.|TRBJ2-2
TGTGCCAGTAGTCCGGGTGGGGAGCTGTTTTTT
CASSPGGELFF
>13|.|TRBV30|.|TRBJ1-4
TGTGCCTGGAACCGAGGGGGTACGTCGGAACTGTTTTTT
CAWNRGGTSELFF
>15|.|TRBV3-1/TRBV3-2|.|TRBJ1-2
TGTACCAGCAGCCAACAGGGCAGCACTAACTATGGCTACACCTTC
CTSSQQGSTNYGYTF
>14|.|TRBV3-1/TRBV3-2|.|TRBJ1-3
TGTGCCAGCAGCCAAGTTCTACCCGGAAACACCATATATTTT
CASSQVLPGNTIYF
>16|.|TRBV13|.|TRBJ2-3
TGTGCCAGCAGTCGGGGGTCGGGGCGCGGGGAAGATACGCAGTATTTT
CASSRGSGRGEDTQYF
>14|.|TRBV7-9|.|TRBJ1-3
TGTGCCAGCAGCCCGACTACCTCTGGAAACACCATATATTTT
CASSPTTSGNTIYF
>14|.|TRBV3-1/TRBV3-2|.|TRBJ2-7
TGTGCCAGCAGCCGACAGCGGGTGTCCTACGAGCAGTACTTC
CASSRQRVSYEQYF
>16|.|TRBV11-2|.|TRBJ2-1
TGTGCCAGCAGCTTAGAGCAGGGGTGGCCGGGCAATGAGCAGTTCTTC
CASSLEQGWPGNEQFF
>18|once|TRBV3-1/TRBV3-2|TRBD2|TRBJ2-3
TGTGCCAGCAGCCAAGTACGCCGGGGACTAGGGGAAACAGATACGCAGTATTTT
CASSQVRRGLGETDTQYF
>15|.|TRBV6-5|.|TRBJ1-5
TGTGCCAGCACCTCCCCCGGGGGAAGCAATCAGCCCCAGCATTTT
CASTSPGGSNQPQHF
>15|few|TRBV19|TRBD2|TRBJ2-2
TGTGCCAGTAGGATAGCGGGAGTTCCCGCCGGGGAGCTGTTTTTT
CASRIAGVPAGELFF
>15|.|TRBV7-9|.|TRBJ2-7
TGTGCCAGCAGCGCAATAGGACAGACAACGTACGAGCAGTACTTC
CASSAIGQTTYEQYF
>11|.|TRBV4-1|.|TRBJ1-3
TGCGCCAGCAGCTCCCCCGGGGCCATATATTTT
CASSSPGAIYF
>13|.|TRBV29-1|.|TRBJ1-5
TGCAGCGTTCAAGGGCAGAGCAATCAGCCCCAGCATTTT
CSVQGQSNQPQHF
>13|.|TRBV7-9|.|TRBJ2-5
TGTGCCAGCAGCTCCCGGGAGCAAGAGACCCAGTACTTC
CASSSREQETQYF
>14|once|TRBV9|.|TRBJ2-1
TGTGCCAGCAGTTTATCGAGCTCCTACAATGAGCAGTTCTTC
CASSLSSSYNEQFF
>16|.|TRBV19|.|TRBJ1-2
TGTGCCAGTAGTATTCTGGGGACACTTACTAACTATGGCTACACCTTC
CASSILGTLTNYGYTF
>16|once|TRBV10-2|TRBD2|TRBJ2-1
TGCGCCAGCAACCCGGGGAGCGGGAGCTCCTACAATGAGCAGTTCTTC
CASNPGSGSSYNEQFF
>15|.|TRBV6-5|.|TRBJ2-3
TGTGCCAGCAGAGGGGCAGGGATCGCCACAGATACGCAGTATTTT
CASRGAGIATDTQYF
>18|few|TRBV7-3|TRBD2|TRBJ2-2
TGTGCCAGCAGCTTAAGTGTAGCGGGAGCTCCCGAGACCGGGGAGCTGTTTTTT
CASSLSVAGAPETGELFF
>13|.|TRBV27|.|TRBJ1-1
TGTGCCAGCAGGCCGACAGAGGTGACTGAAGCTTTCTTT
CASRPTEVTEAFF
>16|.|TRBV3-1/TRBV3-2|.|TRBJ2-3
TGTGCCAGCAGCCAGAGGCCCCTAAACCCCCAAGATACGCAGTATTTT
CASSQRPLNPQDTQYF
>19|once|TRBV4-1|TRBD2|TRBJ2-1
TGCGCCAGCAGCCAAGCGCTAGCGGGAGGGCCAGGGTCCTACAATGAGCAGTTCTTC
CASSQALAGGPGSYNEQFF
>15|.|TRBV11-3|.|TRBJ2-1
TGTGCCAGCAGCTCCGGGGGAAGCTCCTACAATGAGCAGTTCTTC
CASSSGGSSYNEQFF
>15|.|TRBV6-6|.|TRBJ1-5
TGTGCCAGCAGCCCCGGGACATCCCTAGGGCAGCCCCAGCATTTT
CASSPGTSLGQPQHF
>16|.|TRBV18|TRBD1|TRBJ1-1
TGTGCCAGCTCCCCCGGGACAGGGCTCATGAACACTGAAGCTTTCTTT
CASSPGTGLMNTEAFF
>15|.|TRBV18|TRBD1|TRBJ1-1
TGTGCCAGCTCACCGCAGGGGGCGGCCAACACTGAAGCTTTCTTT
CASSPQGAANTEAFF
>15|once|TRBV19|TRBD2|TRBJ2-3
TGTGCCAGTAGTATTGTGACTAGCGGCGGGGATACGCAGTATTTT
CASSIVTSGGDTQYF
>13|.|TRBV30|.|TRBJ1-3
TGTGCCTGGAGTCCGGGCTCTGGAAACACCATATATTTT
CAWSPGSGNTIYF
>13|once|TRBV12-3/TRBV12-4|.|TRBJ1-1
TGTGCCAGCAGCCTAGAGAGGAACACTGAAGCTTTCTTT
CASSLERNTEAFF
>17|.|TRBV21-1|.|TRBJ2-2
TGTGCCAGCAGCAAAGGGCGGGGGGAACAGAACACCGGGGAGCTGTTTTTT
CASSKGRGEQNTGELFF
>13|.|TRBV2|TRBD1|TRBJ1-4
TGTGCCAGCAGGCGGACAGGGGAGTTGAAACTGTTTTTT
CASRRTGELKLFF
>13|.|TRBV19|.|TRBJ1-2
TGTGCCAGTACCGGACAGTATAACTATGGCTACACCTTC
CASTGQYNYGYTF
>14|.|TRBV6-4|TRBD1|TRBJ2-2
TGTGCCAGCAGTCGACAGGGGTACACCGGGGAGCTGTTTTTT
CASSRQGYTGELFF
>16|.|TRBV28|.|TRBJ1-1
TGTGCCAGCACCCCAATGCCCCGGGGAGGGGTCACTGAAGCTTTCTTT
CASTPMPRGGVTEAFF
>13|once|TRBV20-1|.|TRBJ1-2
TGCAGTGCTAGTACAGGGTATAACTATGGCTACACCTTC
CSASTGYNYGYTF
>13|.|TRBV14|.|TRBJ2-1
TGTGCCAGCAGCCAAGTTCCCTTAAATGAGCAGTTCTTC
CASSQVPLNEQFF
>15|.|TRBV5-1|.|TRBJ2-2
TGCGCCAGCAGCTTGGGACAGCCGAACACCGGGGAGCTGTTTTTT
CASSLGQPNTGELFF
>16|.|TRBV18|.|TRBJ1-3
TGTGCCAGCTCACCACCACGACTCAGCTCTGGAAACACCATATATTTT
CASSPPRLSSGNTIYF
>17|.|TRBV11-2|.|TRBJ2-1
TGTGCCAGCACCCTACCCCCGACAGAAGTCCCCTACAATGAGCAGTTCTTC
CASTLPPTEVPYNEQFF
>12|.|TRBV28|.|TRBJ1-5
TGTGCCAGCAGTCAGAGCAATCAGCCCCAGCATTTT
CASSQSNQPQHF
>13|.|TRBV27|.|TRBJ2-7
TGTGCCAGCAGTTCCCAACGGGGGTACGAGCAGTACTTC
CASSSQRGYEQYF
>14|.|TRBV7-2|.|TRBJ2-3
TGTGCCAGCAGCTTAAACGGAGTCACAGATACGCAGTATTTT
CASSLNGVTDTQYF
>15|medium-sized|TRBV4-1|TRBD1|TRBJ2-5
TGCGCCAGCAGCCCGAGTACAGGGGACCAAGAGACCCAGTACTTC
CASSPSTGDQETQYF
>15|few|TRBV11-1|TRBD2|TRBJ2-7
TGTGCCAGCAGCTTAGTTAGGGGACTAGACGGCGAGCAGTACTTC
CASSLVRGLDGEQYF
>15|.|TRBV19|TRBD2|TRBJ2-5
TGTGCCAGTAGTACTCAAGCGGGGAGCGTCGAGACCCAGTACTTC
CASSTQAGSVETQYF
>14|.|TRBV7-2|TRBD2|TRBJ2-7
TGTGCCAGCAGCAACCTAGCGGGAGTCGGCGAGCAGTACTTC
CASSNLAGVGEQYF
>14|.|TRBV6-4|TRBD1|TRBJ1-1
TGTGCCAGCAGGCCGGGACAGGGGGGCACTGAAGCTTTCTTT
CASRPGQGGTEAFF
>13|once|TRBV29-1|.|TRBJ2-3
TGCAGCGCCATCCCTGGAGGCACAGATACGCAGTATTTT
CSAIPGGTDTQYF
>14|.|TRBV5-6|.|TRBJ1-6
TGTGCCAGCAGCCACCCGGGGGAAAATTCACCCCTCCACTTT
CASSHPGENSPLHF
>15|.|TRBV6-5|TRBD1|TRBJ1-2
TGTGCCAGCAGTTACTCGAGACAGGGGAACTATGGCTACACCTTC
CASSYSRQGNYGYTF
>13|.|TRBV29-1|.|TRBJ1-2
TGCAGCGTTGAAGATCGTCAGGGTAAGGGCTACACCTTC
CSVEDRQGKGYTF
>15|.|TRBV19|.|TRBJ1-6
TGTGCCAGTAGCACGGCCACTGGAGCGAATTCACCCCTCCACTTT
CASSTATGANSPLHF
>15|.|TRBV10-3|TRBD1|TRBJ1-2
TGTGCCATTGGGGGAAGTCGGACAGGGGCCTATGGCTACACCTTC
CAIGGSRTGAYGYTF
>15|few|TRBV7-6|TRBD1|TRBJ1-1
TGTGCCAGCAGCTTAGCAGACAGGGTGGGCACTGAAGCTTTCTTT
CASSLADRVGTEAFF
>12|once|TRBV28|TRBD1|TRBJ2-1
TGTGCCAGCAACGTACAGGGGTTTGAGCAGTTCTTC
CASNVQGFEQFF
>14|.|TRBV5-1|.|TRBJ1-1
TGCGCCAGCAGCTTGAGGGGAATGAACACTGAAGCTTTCTTT
CASSLRGMNTEAFF